A selection of T cell receptor beta chains follows, all from one sample in a study of shared clonotypes between healthy human individuals. Here immunoSEQ multiplex PCR was the method, and the copy in TCRdb shows in-frame clones only, minus some. The sample carries 2.3 million or so clones, 85% to 95% recorded once. Sequenced material: naive CD4+ T cells from PBMCs. These receptors all stem from a man aged 18-30 years in good health. Some clones in this sample may be carry-over from other donors' samples. CDR3s include the opening cysteine and the closing phenylalanine or tryptophan. The order of the fields is D gene, V gene, clone size, J gene, CDR3 DNA, CDR3 protein. A D gene is named only where the DNA matches it firmly. Only some rows state a clone size, as once, few, many or a class for expanded clones.

D: .
V: TRBV11-2
size: .
J: TRBJ2-3
DNA: TGTGCCAGCAGGTGGTCGGGCTTCACAGATACGCAGTATTTT
CDR3: CASRWSGFTDTQYF

D: .
V: TRBV5-6
size: .
J: TRBJ1-2
DNA: TGTGCCAGCAGCTGGGACACAAACCAACCTAACTATGGCTACACCTTC
CDR3: CASSWDTNQPNYGYTF

D: TRBD1
V: TRBV4-1
size: .
J: TRBJ1-1
DNA: TGCGCCAGCAGACAGATCGGGACAGGGCCTGAAGCTTTCTTT
CDR3: CASRQIGTGPEAFF

D: .
V: TRBV5-1
size: .
J: TRBJ2-7
DNA: TGCGCCAGCACCCCTGGGCCAGAAAACTCCTACGAGCAGTACTTC
CDR3: CASTPGPENSYEQYF

D: .
V: TRBV5-4
size: .
J: TRBJ2-1
DNA: TGTGCCAGCAGCTTCCCCAGGGCTGAAATGAAACAGTTCTTC
CDR3: CASSFPRAEMKQFF

D: .
V: TRBV5-6
size: .
J: TRBJ1-4
DNA: TGTGCCAGCAGCCTAGCGGGGGGCGGTGAAAAACTGTTTTTT
CDR3: CASSLAGGGEKLFF

D: TRBD1
V: TRBV5-1
size: once
J: TRBJ1-4
DNA: TGCGCCAGCAGCACACAGGGGTCTAATGAAAAACTGTTTTTT
CDR3: CASSTQGSNEKLFF

D: .
V: TRBV9
size: .
J: TRBJ2-6
DNA: TGTGCGAGCGCTCAATCTGGGGCCAACGTCCTGACTTTC
CDR3: CASAQSGANVLTF

D: .
V: TRBV7-6
size: .
J: TRBJ1-5
DNA: TGTGCCAGCAGCTTAGAAAGCAATCAGCCCCAGCATTTT
CDR3: CASSLESNQPQHF

D: TRBD1
V: TRBV5-6
size: .
J: TRBJ1-2
DNA: TGTGCCAGCAGCACAGGGGGCTTGTCTGGCTACACCTTC
CDR3: CASSTGGLSGYTF

D: TRBD1
V: TRBV10-3
size: .
J: TRBJ2-5
DNA: TGTGCCATCAGGGGACAGGGAGAGGAGACCCAGTACTTC
CDR3: CAIRGQGEETQYF

D: TRBD1
V: TRBV5-1
size: few
J: TRBJ1-5
DNA: TGCGCCAGCAGCGCGACAGGGGTCATGGGCAATCAGCCCCAGCATTTT
CDR3: CASSATGVMGNQPQHF

D: TRBD2
V: TRBV11-2
size: .
J: TRBJ2-7
DNA: TGTGCCAGCAGCTTAGAGTTGCGGGAGTTCTACGAGCAGTACTTC
CDR3: CASSLELREFYEQYF

D: .
V: TRBV7-8
size: once
J: TRBJ1-2
DNA: TGTGCCAGCAGCAGCCCGTCCTATGGCTACACCTTC
CDR3: CASSSPSYGYTF

D: .
V: TRBV21-1
size: .
J: TRBJ1-5
DNA: TGTGCCAGCAGCAAAAAACCCAGCCACCCCAATCAGCCCCAGCATTTT
CDR3: CASSKKPSHPNQPQHF

D: TRBD1
V: TRBV7-7
size: .
J: TRBJ2-1
DNA: TGTGCCAGCAGCCCGAGGGGACAGGGGAACTACAATGAGCAGTTCTTC
CDR3: CASSPRGQGNYNEQFF

D: .
V: TRBV7-7
size: once
J: TRBJ2-2
DNA: TGTGCCAGCAGCCCCCCTCCACTGGGATTGGGCACCGGGGAGCTGTTTTTT
CDR3: CASSPPPLGLGTGELFF

D: TRBD1
V: TRBV28
size: .
J: TRBJ1-2
DNA: TGTGCCAGCAGAGGGGGCTTCCCTAACTATGGCTACACCTTC
CDR3: CASRGGFPNYGYTF

D: .
V: TRBV7-9
size: few
J: TRBJ2-3
DNA: TGTGCCAGCAGCTCTAACACAGATACGCAGTATTTT
CDR3: CASSSNTDTQYF

D: .
V: TRBV9
size: once
J: TRBJ2-1
DNA: TGTGCCAGCAGCGAGCCTAGGGATGAGCAGTTCTTC
CDR3: CASSEPRDEQFF

D: TRBD1
V: TRBV28
size: .
J: TRBJ1-4
DNA: TGTGCCAGCAGCCGCGACCGGGCCGGGACAGGGGGTGAAAAACTGTTTTTT
CDR3: CASSRDRAGTGGEKLFF

D: TRBD1
V: TRBV5-4
size: .
J: TRBJ2-5
DNA: TGTGCCAGCAGCTTGAAGACGGGGCACAGGGGGCGTGAGACCCAGTACTTC
CDR3: CASSLKTGHRGRETQYF

D: .
V: TRBV21-1
size: .
J: TRBJ1-5
DNA: TGTGCCAGCAGCACCAGACAGGGCGGGGATCAGCCCCAGCATTTT
CDR3: CASSTRQGGDQPQHF

D: .
V: TRBV7-6
size: .
J: TRBJ2-7
DNA: TGTGCCAGCAGCCCCCTCCCCTCCTACGAGCAGTACTTC
CDR3: CASSPLPSYEQYF

D: .
V: TRBV19
size: .
J: TRBJ2-7
DNA: TGTGCCAGTAGTTCGCCGGGACGGCTTTACGAGCAGTACTTC
CDR3: CASSSPGRLYEQYF

D: .
V: TRBV10-3
size: .
J: TRBJ2-6
DNA: TGTGCCATCAGCCCCCAAGGTCCGGGGGTTTCTGGGGCCAACGTCCTGACTTTC
CDR3: CAISPQGPGVSGANVLTF

D: .
V: TRBV6-6
size: .
J: TRBJ2-1
DNA: TGTGCCAGCTGGATAGCGGCCAGCTCCTACAATGAGCAGTTCTTC
CDR3: CASWIAASSYNEQFF

D: TRBD2
V: TRBV4-1
size: .
J: TRBJ2-3
DNA: TGCGCCAACGAAGCTATAGCGGGAGCAAACACAGATACGCAGTATTTT
CDR3: CANEAIAGANTDTQYF

D: TRBD1
V: TRBV6-6
size: .
J: TRBJ1-4
DNA: TGTGCCAGCAGTTACTCAAGGGGGCCTAATGAAAAACTGTTTTTT
CDR3: CASSYSRGPNEKLFF

D: .
V: TRBV23-1
size: .
J: TRBJ2-7
DNA: TGCGCCAGCGCGTCTTCTTCCTACGAGCAGTACTTC
CDR3: CASASSSYEQYF

D: TRBD2
V: TRBV7-9
size: .
J: TRBJ2-7
DNA: TGTGCCAGCACCTATAGCGGGGCACCCTCCTACGAGCAGTACTTC
CDR3: CASTYSGAPSYEQYF

D: .
V: TRBV29-1
size: .
J: TRBJ2-7
DNA: TGCAGCGTGGACAGCTCCTACGAGCAGTACTTC
CDR3: CSVDSSYEQYF

D: TRBD1
V: TRBV9
size: .
J: TRBJ2-7
DNA: TGTGCCAGCAGCCCAGGGACAGGTTCCTACGAGCAGTACTTC
CDR3: CASSPGTGSYEQYF

D: TRBD2
V: TRBV12-5
size: .
J: TRBJ2-5
DNA: TGTGCTAGTGGCCCCGGGACTAGCGGGTCCCAAGAGACCCAGTACTTC
CDR3: CASGPGTSGSQETQYF

D: .
V: TRBV10-1
size: .
J: TRBJ2-2
DNA: TGCGCCAGCAGTGTGACAGCATCCGGGGAGCTGTTTTTT
CDR3: CASSVTASGELFF

D: TRBD2
V: TRBV27
size: .
J: TRBJ2-7
DNA: TGTGCCAGCAGCCCACGAGGGACTAGCCTGGGCGAGCAGTACTTC
CDR3: CASSPRGTSLGEQYF

D: .
V: TRBV18
size: .
J: TRBJ2-3
DNA: TGTGCCAGCTCACTAGGAGCAGATACGCAGTATTTT
CDR3: CASSLGADTQYF

D: .
V: TRBV25-1
size: .
J: TRBJ2-7
DNA: TGTGCCAGCCGACGCCAGGGGATGATGAACGAGCAGTACTTC
CDR3: CASRRQGMMNEQYF

D: TRBD1
V: TRBV5-1
size: .
J: TRBJ2-5
DNA: TGCGCCAGCAGCGTTGGACAGGGAGAGACCCAGTACTTC
CDR3: CASSVGQGETQYF

D: .
V: TRBV7-9
size: .
J: TRBJ2-7
DNA: TGTGCCAGCAGTACTGGGGTTGCTATGCTCTACGAGCAGTACTTC
CDR3: CASSTGVAMLYEQYF

D: .
V: TRBV11-2
size: .
J: TRBJ2-3
DNA: TGTGCCAGCAGCCCACGGCGCGGAAGCACAGATACGCAGTATTTT
CDR3: CASSPRRGSTDTQYF

D: TRBD2
V: TRBV28
size: .
J: TRBJ2-3
DNA: TGTGCCAGCAGTCGTGGACTAGCGGTAATCCTCACAGATACGCAGTATTTT
CDR3: CASSRGLAVILTDTQYF

D: TRBD1
V: TRBV5-1
size: .
J: TRBJ2-7
DNA: TGCGCCAGCAGCCCCGACAGGGGAAACTACGAGCAGTACTTC
CDR3: CASSPDRGNYEQYF

D: .
V: TRBV2
size: once
J: TRBJ1-1
DNA: TGTGCCAGCAGCCAACTGGGCAGGCTCAACACTGAAGCTTTCTTT
CDR3: CASSQLGRLNTEAFF

D: .
V: TRBV7-6
size: .
J: TRBJ2-2
DNA: TGTGCCAGCAGCTTAGGCGGTGGGAGTAACACCGGGGAGCTGTTTTTT
CDR3: CASSLGGGSNTGELFF

D: .
V: TRBV6-1
size: .
J: TRBJ2-7
DNA: TGTGCCAGTAATCCAGGGTACGAGCAGTACTTC
CDR3: CASNPGYEQYF

D: TRBD1
V: TRBV7-3
size: .
J: TRBJ2-2
DNA: TGTGCCAGCGGACAGGGACAAACCGGGGAGCTGTTTTTT
CDR3: CASGQGQTGELFF

D: TRBD1
V: TRBV4-1
size: .
J: TRBJ2-5
DNA: TGCGCCAGCAGCCTTGGGACAGGGGGCAACCAAGAGACCCAGTACTTC
CDR3: CASSLGTGGNQETQYF

D: .
V: TRBV28
size: .
J: TRBJ1-5
DNA: TGTGCCAGCAAACGGGGGGGACAGCCCCAGCATTTT
CDR3: CASKRGGQPQHF

D: .
V: TRBV18
size: .
J: TRBJ2-3
DNA: TGTGCCAGCTCACCATTTGGGGGCACAGATACGCAGTATTTT
CDR3: CASSPFGGTDTQYF

D: TRBD2
V: TRBV5-1
size: .
J: TRBJ2-3
DNA: TGCGCCAGCAGCTTGATTCTAGCGGGAGTCGATACGCAGTATTTT
CDR3: CASSLILAGVDTQYF

D: .
V: TRBV18
size: .
J: TRBJ2-1
DNA: TGTGCCAGCTCACCGGGGGTTTTGGGTTCCTACAATGAGCAGTTCTTC
CDR3: CASSPGVLGSYNEQFF

D: .
V: TRBV30
size: .
J: TRBJ2-3
DNA: TGTGCCTGGAGTATTGGGGATGAAGATACGCAGTATTTT
CDR3: CAWSIGDEDTQYF

D: .
V: TRBV28
size: .
J: TRBJ1-2
DNA: TGTGCCAGCACCAAAAGCACAGGTGTTGGCTATGGCTACACCTTC
CDR3: CASTKSTGVGYGYTF

D: .
V: TRBV15
size: .
J: TRBJ1-1
DNA: TGTGCCACCAGCAGAGGTGGCAGGAACACTGAAGCTTTCTTT
CDR3: CATSRGGRNTEAFF

D: TRBD1
V: TRBV7-3
size: .
J: TRBJ2-7
DNA: TGTGCCAGCAGCAGGGCCGGGACAGGGGCCTACGAGCAGTACTTC
CDR3: CASSRAGTGAYEQYF

D: TRBD2
V: TRBV30
size: .
J: TRBJ2-2
DNA: TGTGCCTGGAGGAGCGGGGGAAACACCGGGGAGCTGTTTTTT
CDR3: CAWRSGGNTGELFF

D: .
V: TRBV5-4
size: .
J: TRBJ2-1
DNA: TGTGCCAGCACCCAGACTCCTTTGGGTGAGCAGTTCTTC
CDR3: CASTQTPLGEQFF